This T cell receptor beta chain was captured in a study of CD8 T cells in ankylosing spondylitis. MiXCR was run by TCRdb on the 5' RACE reads, yielding one entry per CDR3 protein. The sample consists of some 130,000 distinct CDR3 sequences, approximately 7.3% of them appearing once. Between the trimmed V and J ends, which lost 6 bases and 1 base, there was a span of 13 bases. This CDR3 is built from 15 residues. Germline V gene sequence: CDR1 SNHLY, CDR2 FYNNEI. This clonotype was found many times. The specimen sequenced was blood, either unsorted or a sorted T cell fraction (not recorded which). The receptor comes from a female donor with ankylosing spondylitis or in good health (not recorded which). The chain combines TRBV2 with TRBJ1-5; the D is unclear. CDR3 DNA sequence: TGTGCCAGCAGGGAACCCAGGAAAAGCAATCAGCCCCAGCATTTT. Protein: CASREPRKSNQPQHF.